The 12 T cell receptor beta chains presented below share a single source sample, sequenced in a study of blood T cell repertoires in COVID-19. The repertoire was sequenced with immunoSEQ multiplex PCR; TCRdb's copy has only in-frame clones and lacks some. The repertoire holds fewer than 400,000 clones, with about 90% as singletons. The sample taken for sequencing was peripheral blood. These receptor sequences come from a woman aged 25 to 39 with COVID-19, enrolled during active disease.

This clone has a handful of counts. This sequence joins TRBV7-3 and TRBJ2-1, with TRBD2 identical over 10 bases. In germline, CDR1 is SGHTA, CDR2 FQGTGA. The CDR3 loop spans 17 amino acids. J was trimmed by 5 bases and V by 1 base; bases with no gene match: 8. CDR3 sequence reads: CASSLKSLAGADNEQFF. CDR3 in DNA: TGTGCCAGCAGCTTAAAATCCCTAGCGGGGGCCGACAATGAGCAGTTCTTC.

The chain has TRBV7-9 and TRBJ2-1; 10 bases map to TRBD2. The V gene's germline CDR1 is SEHNR and CDR2 FQNEAQ (reference sequence). This CDR3 contains 15 residues. V was pared by 2 bases and J by 7 bases, with 5 bases of the junction left unmatched. For the CDR3, the DNA is TGTGCCAGCAGCTTATCCCTAGCGGGAGAGAATGAGCAGTTCTTC. Its translation: CASSLSLAGENEQFF.

A single count supports this clone. This rearrangement joins TRBV3-1 (or the pseudogene TRBV3-2) to TRBJ1-2; D is possibly TRBD1 (5 bases). Per the germline V gene, CDR1 is LGHDT and CDR2 is YNNKEL (reference sequence). The length of the CDR3 is 16 residues. V lost 3 bases and J lost 7, with 21 bases in between. The CDR3 DNA sequence: TGTGCCAGCAGCCATCACCAGGACACCGCCAAAGGTGGCTACACCTTC. Amino acids: CASSHHQDTAKGGYTF.

The V gene is TRBV5-5, the J gene TRBJ2-1, with a weak D call TRBD1 (5 bases). The ends were cut back, 4 bases at V and 5 bases at J, with 16 bases in the middle. Germline CDR1 is SGHKS and CDR2 is YYEKEE (reference sequence). This CDR3 is 15 amino acids long. CDR3 sequence (DNA): TGTGCCAGCAGCGTCCAGGGTCCCCTACACAATGAGCAGTTCTTC. It translates to CASSVQGPLHNEQFF.

The gene calls are TRBV3-1 (or the pseudogene TRBV3-2) and TRBJ2-7; 12 bases line up with TRBD1. The germline V gene has CDR1 LGHDT and CDR2 YNNKEL (reference sequence). CDR3 length equals 20 residues. J gave up 5 bases and V 2 bases, and 19 bases lay outside the gene matches. CDR3: CASSQTPGGGDRGRLNEQYF. CDR3 sequence (DNA): TGTGCCAGCAGCCAAACACCCGGAGGGGGGGACAGGGGGCGTCTCAACGAGCAGTACTTC.

The genes are TRBV7-2 and TRBJ2-1; 12 bases line up with TRBD2. CDR1 is SGHTA, CDR2 FQGNSA, per germline. V trimming: 2 bases; J trimming: 6 bases; junction bases outside the gene matches: 11. The CDR3 contains 18 residues. The CDR3 sequence is CASSLRLAGGPVSNEQFF. The CDR3 nucleotides read TGTGCCAGCAGCTTACGGCTAGCGGGAGGGCCCGTATCCAATGAGCAGTTCTTC.

The chain carries TRBV12-3 or TRBV12-4 and TRBJ1-1, with a tentative D call TRBD1 (5 bases). This CDR3 spans 12 amino acids. V lost 7 bases to trimming and J lost 4 bases, with 10 bases between them. CDR3 residues: CASTQRGTEAFF. The DNA for the CDR3 is TGTGCCAGCACCCAAAGGGGCACTGAAGCTTTCTTT.

The chain uses TRBV5-6 and TRBJ1-4, with D possibly matching TRBD1 (5 bases). V was clipped by 1 base and J by 12 bases, with 16 bases between them. In germline, CDR1 is SGHDT, CDR2 YYEEEE. This CDR3 has 14 amino acids. The CDR3 sequence: CASSLSQGLSELFF. CDR3 coding DNA: TGTGCCAGCAGCTTGTCCCAGGGACTCTCGGAACTGTTTTTT.

V gene TRBV5-1 combines with J gene TRBJ2-1; 9 bases match TRBD1. The junction had 9 bases not matched to a gene; V was cut back by 3 bases and J by 8 bases. Germline CDR1 reads SGHRS; CDR2 reads YFSETQ. This CDR3 is 15 amino acids long. The CDR3 sequence is CASSSGTGSGDEQFF. For the CDR3, the DNA is TGCGCCAGCAGCTCCGGGACAGGGTCCGGGGATGAGCAGTTCTTC. Combining the CDR3 with reference TRBV5-1 and TRBJ2-1 gives the whole variable domain KAGVTQTPRYLIKTRGQQVTLSCSPISGHRSVSWYQQTPGQGLQFLFEYFSETQRNKGNFPGRFSGRQFSNSRSEMNVSTLELGDSALYLCASSSGTGSGDEQFFGPGTRLTVL.

V and J are TRBV19 and TRBJ2-7; D perhaps matches TRBD2 (6 bases). The CDR3 runs to 13 residues. V lost 5 bases, J lost 5 bases, and 13 bases lay in between. Germline loops: CDR1 LNHDA, CDR2 SQIVND (reference sequence). CDR3 amino acids: CASSPRGYHEQYF. The CDR3 DNA follows: TGTGCCAGTAGTCCCCGGGGGTATCACGAGCAGTACTTC.

This chain connects TRBV7-7 to TRBJ2-2; 10 bases map to TRBD2. The trim removed 4 bases at V and 3 bases at J, leaving 2 bases unmatched. This CDR3 is built from 15 residues. Looked up from germline, CDR1 is SSHAT and CDR2 is FNYEAQ (reference sequence). For the CDR3, the DNA is TGTGCCAGCAGCTCCGGACTAGCGGACACCGGGGAGCTGTTTTTT. It is translated as CASSSGLADTGELFF.

The chain couples TRBV19 to TRBJ2-2, with TRBD2 matching over 9 bases. Losses at the gene ends were 1 base for V and 1 base for J; bases not matched to a gene: 16. This CDR3 is 21 amino acids long. Germline V gene sequence: CDR1 LNHDA, CDR2 SQIVND (reference sequence). The CDR3: CASSIGYGAGTSGQNTGELFF. The DNA for the CDR3 is TGTGCCAGTAGTATAGGCTACGGGGCAGGAACTAGCGGGCAGAACACCGGGGAGCTGTTTTTT.